Listed below are T cell receptor beta chains from one sample, sequenced in a study of human T cells and chemical hapten exposure. Via MiXCR, TCRdb re-called the RACE reads, giving one row per CDR3 protein. The sample has some 84,000 distinct CDR3 sequences; more than 9% are singletons. Sequencing was performed on whole blood, taken in connection with sensitization to the hapten diphenylcyclopropenone (DPC). These receptors originate from a woman aged 50 to 60 with alopecia areata. Some clones in this sample may be carry-over from other donors' samples. CDR3s include the opening cysteine and the closing phenylalanine or tryptophan. A D gene is named only where the DNA matches it firmly. Not every row has a clone size; where given, it reads once, few, many or a size class.

clone size: many; J gene: TRBJ2-1; D gene: .; V gene: TRBV11-1; CDR3 protein: CASSYTGHTYNEQFF; CDR3 DNA: TGTGCCAGCAGCTATACAGGGCACACCTACAATGAGCAGTTCTTC
clone size: .; J gene: TRBJ2-5; D gene: .; V gene: TRBV3-1; CDR3 protein: CASSPHGQETQYF; CDR3 DNA: TGTGCCAGCAGCCCCCACGGTCAAGAGACCCAGTACTTC
clone size: .; J gene: TRBJ2-1; D gene: TRBD2; V gene: TRBV19; CDR3 protein: CASRLEREGWGEQFF; CDR3 DNA: TGTGCCAGTAGGCTAGAGCGGGAGGGCTGGGGTGAGCAGTTCTTC
clone size: .; J gene: TRBJ2-7; D gene: .; V gene: TRBV29-1; CDR3 protein: CSVRDGNGAIYEQYF; CDR3 DNA: TGCAGCGTTCGGGACGGGAATGGGGCTATCTACGAGCAGTACTTC
clone size: .; J gene: TRBJ1-1; D gene: TRBD1; V gene: TRBV7-8; CDR3 protein: CASSLWGTGDTEAFF; CDR3 DNA: TGTGCCAGCAGCTTATGGGGGACAGGGGATACTGAAGCTTTCTTT
clone size: .; J gene: TRBJ2-3; D gene: .; V gene: TRBV29-1; CDR3 protein: CSVEKGIGHTDTQYF; CDR3 DNA: TGCAGCGTTGAAAAGGGTATCGGGCACACAGATACGCAGTATTTT
clone size: many; J gene: TRBJ1-4; D gene: .; V gene: TRBV29-1; CDR3 protein: CSGTIAGAPNEKLFF; CDR3 DNA: TGCAGCGGCACCATCGCGGGGGCGCCTAATGAAAAACTGTTTTTT
clone size: many; J gene: TRBJ2-1; D gene: TRBD2; V gene: TRBV29-1; CDR3 protein: CSVDDLTSVYYNEQFF; CDR3 DNA: TGCAGCGTTGACGACCTTACTAGCGTATACTACAATGAGCAGTTCTTC
clone size: .; J gene: TRBJ2-2; D gene: .; V gene: TRBV6-5; CDR3 protein: CASSSFTGELFF; CDR3 DNA: TGTGCCAGCAGTTCCTTCACCGGGGAGCTGTTTTTT
clone size: few; J gene: TRBJ2-7; D gene: TRBD2; V gene: TRBV7-2; CDR3 protein: CASSPTSGGTYEQYF; CDR3 DNA: TGTGCCAGCAGCCCAACTAGCGGGGGAACCTACGAGCAGTACTTC
clone size: .; J gene: TRBJ2-7; D gene: TRBD1; V gene: TRBV20-1; CDR3 protein: CSASRGLSYEQYF; CDR3 DNA: TGCAGTGCCAGCAGGGGGCTCTCCTACGAGCAGTACTTC
clone size: .; J gene: TRBJ2-2; D gene: .; V gene: TRBV20-1; CDR3 protein: CSARVQALTGELFF; CDR3 DNA: TGCAGTGCTAGAGTACAGGCCCTTACCGGGGAGCTGTTTTTT
clone size: many; J gene: TRBJ2-3; D gene: TRBD2; V gene: TRBV20-1; CDR3 protein: CSARTSGYTDTQYF; CDR3 DNA: TGCAGTGCCCGGACTAGCGGCTACACAGATACGCAGTATTTT
clone size: .; J gene: TRBJ2-4; D gene: .; V gene: TRBV6-2/TRBV6-3; CDR3 protein: CASSLTRGTKNIQYF; CDR3 DNA: TGTGCCAGCAGTTTGACCCGCGGAACCAAAAACATTCAGTACTTC